A single T cell receptor (beta chain) is shown here with its context. The CDR3 extends over 15 amino acids. CDR1 and CDR2 from the germline V gene are MDHEN and SYDVKM. Trimming at V came to 2 bases and at J to 4 bases, leaving 6 bases not matched to a gene. These data come from a study of blood T cell repertoires in COVID-19. Study background: In each case, the material was cDNA or gDNA derived from T cells, B-cell-depleted T cells, or PBMCs.

Across fewer than 25 US areas, participants ranged in age from about 18 to 90 years. Participant-given clinical history determined each cohort assignment. The repertoire was sequenced with immunoSEQ multiplex PCR; TCRdb's copy has only in-frame clones and lacks some. The sample lists 320,000 or so clones; around 86% were seen once. The TCR originated in a man between 60 and 70 years old who had recovered from COVID-19. The chain is built from TRBV28 and TRBJ1-2; 8 bases map to TRBD1. Source material: PBMCs or T cells enriched from blood (not recorded which). The CDR3 sequence is CASSLPGQGGYGYTF. DNA of the CDR3: TGTGCCAGCAGTTTACCCGGACAGGGTGGCTATGGCTACACCTTC.